This T cell receptor (beta chain) was sequenced in a study of Graves' ophthalmopathy and Graves' hyperthyroidism. This CDR3 is 13 amino acids long. Germline V lookup: CDR1 SQVTM, CDR2 ANQGSEA. Trimming left V 1 base short and J 7 bases short, with 14 bases between. Amplified material comprised TCR beta CDR3 regions derived from RNA transcripts. An opening RT-PCR round employed HTBI primers and preceded a second-round multiplex PCR. TCRdb re-called the multiplex PCR reads with MiXCR, one entry per CDR3 protein. The table lists some 380,000 distinct CDR3 sequences, over 15% of them singletons. Sequenced input: peripheral blood. The receptor comes from a young woman with stable Graves' hyperthyroidism. This sequence joins TRBV29-1 and TRBJ2-7; D call uncertain. CDR3 sequence: CSVEGGRWGEQYF. The CDR3 nucleotides read TGCAGCGTTGAAGGAGGCAGGTGGGGAGAGCAGTACTTC.